These 16 T cell receptor beta chains share one sample of origin, sequenced in a study of tumor-infiltrating lymphocytes in primary liver carcinoma. Unsorted bulk tissue of roughly 18-32 mg yielded co-extracted RNA and DNA. TCR beta cDNA was reverse-transcribed from approximately 0.45 ug of total RNA. The reaction used a constant-region primer and ProtoScript II reverse transcriptase. Libraries of TCR beta came from three nested multiplex PCR rounds with slightly modified ARM-PCR. Both of the initial two PCR rounds ran for about 9 cycles and employed TRBV1-TRBV30 forward primers alongside a C-beta reverse primer. In TCRdb, the multiplex PCR reads were re-called with MiXCR into one record per CDR3 protein. Found here are about 190,000 distinct CDR3 sequences, around four fifths of them singletons; the top ten hold around a sixth. The sequenced material came from tumor tissue from primary liver carcinoma. The receptor source for this set is a man aged 35 to 55 with primary liver carcinoma and hepatitis B virus infection.

A remark on this clonotype: Possible read error: a much larger clone is one base away. The gene calls are TRBV7-9 and TRBJ1-5; D may be TRBD1 (5 bases). The CDR3 sequence is 14 residues long. Trimming took 7 bases from V and 7 from J, leaving 17 bases between them. The V gene's germline CDR1 is SEHNR and CDR2 FQNEAQ (reference sequence). For the CDR3, the DNA is TGTGCCAGCAACTTCGGGGGAGTTGAACAGCCCCAGCATTTT. It specifies CASNFGGVEQPQHF.

A word on this clonotype: A read error may account for a junction end that differs from germline. The V and J genes are TRBV29-1 and TRBJ2-2; weak D call: TRBD2 (5 bases). The CDR3 loop spans 13 amino acids. Germline V lookup: CDR1 SQVTM, CDR2 ANQGSEA. The CDR3 protein is CSVACSGTGEPFF. CDR3 bases: TGCAGCGTTGCCTGTTCGGGCACCGGGGAGCCGTTTTTT.

Notes on this clonotype: The germline gene is not matched at one end of the junction; a read error may be the cause. The V and J genes are TRBV11-1 and TRBJ2-4, with 7 bases aligning to TRBD2. The CDR3 runs to 17 residues. Looked up from germline, CDR1 is SGHAT and CDR2 is FQDESV (reference sequence). CDR3 DNA sequence: TGTGCCAGCAGCTTTCCCGGGACTAACGGGACTAAAAACATTCAGAATTTC. Protein product: CASSFPGTNGTKNIQNF.

This chain connects TRBV4-2 to TRBJ2-7, with 9 bases aligning to TRBD2. CDR1 LGHNA and CDR2 YNFKEQ come from the germline V gene. The CDR3 totals 13 residues. DNA for the CDR3: TGTGCTGGCGGCGTTAGCGGGAGCTACGAGCAGTACTTC. This gives the protein CAGGVSGSYEQYF.

The chain employs TRBV11-2 and TRBJ2-5, with a tentative D call TRBD2 (5 bases). The CDR3 totals 18 residues. Between the trimmed V and J ends, which lost 10 bases and 5 bases, there was a span of 32 bases. CDR1 SGHAT and CDR2 FQNNGV come from the germline V gene. CDR3 sequence reads: CANSPSSIQCTGRETQYF. The CDR3 bases are TGTGCCAACAGTCCTAGCTCAATCCAGTGTACTGGGCGGGAGACCCAGTACTTC.

The table lists this clonotype with a count of one. Compared with germline, one end of the junction differs, possibly owing to a read error. This rearrangement joins TRBV7-9 to TRBJ1-5; 7 bases are a match to TRBD1. There are 15 residues in the CDR3. Germline-derived CDR1 and CDR2 are SEHNR and FQNEAQ (reference sequence). CDR3 region: CARSFAGTASQPQHF. DNA for the CDR3: TGTGCCAGGAGCTTCGCCGGGACAGCTAGTCAGCCCCAGCATTTT.

This chain joins TRBV6-2 or TRBV6-3 and TRBJ2-4, with 12 bases that match TRBD2. Germline V CDR1 and CDR2: MNHEY, SVGEGT. The CDR3 consists of 17 residues. V was pared by 2 bases and J by 6 bases, with 8 bases of the junction left unmatched. The DNA for the CDR3 is TGTGCCAGCAGTTACAGGACTAGCGGGGTGGCGATAAACATTCAGTACTTC. Encoded protein: CASSYRTSGVAINIQYF.

In the case of this clonotype: A read error may produce the germline difference seen at one junction end. This sequence joins TRBV5-1 and TRBJ1-1, with a possible D match to TRBD1 (5 bases). This CDR3 contains 13 residues. Germline CDR1 is SGHRS and CDR2 is YFSETQ. The DNA for the CDR3 is TGCGCCAGTAGCTTCGGGCAGGACACCGAAGCTCTCTTT. It yields the protein CASSFGQDTEALF.

As concerns this clonotype: Since no conserved phenylalanine or tryptophan closes the CDR3, a read error is the likely cause. The limits of the CDR3 on the DNA are not certain, so only TCRdb's listed CDR3 is given. The chain couples TRBV11-1 to TRBJ2-4; the table's D call, TRBD2, was not checked against the DNA. Germline V gene data show CDR1 as SGHAT and CDR2 as FQDESV (reference sequence). Both ends counted, the CDR3 spans 17 residues. This CDR3 is CASSFPWTSGTKNIQYY.

Comment on this clonotype: The final CDR3 position lacks the conserved phenylalanine or tryptophan, pointing to a likely read error. The V gene is TRBV6-5, the J gene TRBJ2-7; TRBD2 aligns across 12 bases. This CDR3 is built from 15 residues. Germline V gene lookup returns CDR1 MNHEY and CDR2 SVGAGI. In DNA form, the CDR3 reads TGTGCCAGCAGACACCGACTAGCGGGAGAGTACGAACAGTACTCA. Protein sequence: CASRHRLAGEYEQYS.

A remark on this clonotype: Sequence at one end of the junction differs from germline and may be a read error. The chain joins TRBV6-6 to TRBJ1-1; a weak D match, TRBD1 (6 bases). This CDR3 is built from 13 residues. The V gene's germline CDR1 is MNHNY and CDR2 SVGAGI (reference sequence). The CDR3 region is CTSSRGGTTEAFF. CDR3 nucleotides: TGTACCAGCAGCAGAGGGGGAACTACTGAAGCTTTCTTT.

This clonotype occurred once. Possible read error: a much larger clone is one base away. V gene TRBV14 combines with J gene TRBJ1-2, with 7 bases that match TRBD1. The CDR3 runs to 13 residues. Germline lookup yields CDR1 SGHDN and CDR2 FVKESK. In DNA, the CDR3 is TGTGTCAGCAGCCAAGACAGGGACTATGGCTACACCTTC. Translating it yields CVSSQDRDYGYTF.

Concerning this clonotype: A read error is possible here, since a much larger clone lies one base away. This chain connects TRBV24-1 to TRBJ2-1; the D gene is possibly TRBD2 (6 bases). This CDR3 contains 17 residues. CDR1 KGHDR and CDR2 SFDVKD come from the germline V gene. The V gene lost 4 bases and the J gene lost 4 bases, with 19 bases spanning the gap. This CDR3 is CATSDHSTGVLYNEQFF. In DNA, the CDR3 is TGTGCCACCAGTGACCACTCGACGGGAGTATTGTACAATGAGCAGTTCTTC.

On this clonotype itself: Without the conserved terminal phenylalanine or tryptophan, this CDR3 likely stems from a read error. This chain joins TRBV6-1 and TRBJ1-1, with D hard to call. CDR3 length: 12 amino acids. Germline V gene lookup returns CDR1 MNHNS and CDR2 SASEGT. The V end lost 8 bases, the J end lost 3 bases, and 10 bases lay between the germline ends. The CDR3 coding sequence is TGTGCCAGCTGTAGGTGGGACACTGAAGCTTTCTAT. This encodes CASCRWDTEAFY.

To note about this clonotype: A read error may produce the germline difference seen at one junction end. J is TRBJ2-7 and V is TRBV11-1; D is possibly TRBD2 (6 bases). Germline V lookup: CDR1 SGHAT, CDR2 FQDESV (reference sequence). CDR3 size: 13 residues. This CDR3 reads CASNSSRGGEEYF. The CDR3 nucleotides are TGTGCCAGCAACTCCTCGCGGGGTGGCGAGGAGTATTTC. Variable domain in full (rest from reference TRBV11-1 and TRBJ2-7): EAEVAQSPRYKITEKSQAVAFWCDPISGHATLYWYRQILGQGPELLVQFQDESVVDDSQLPKDRFSAERLKGVDSTLKIQPAELGDSAMYLCASNSSRGGEEYFGPGTRLTVT.

The chain has TRBV12-3 or TRBV12-4 and TRBJ1-1; D not resolved. The germline V and J ends were trimmed by 6 bases and 4 bases, with 15 bases remaining between them. This CDR3 has 14 amino acids. The CDR3, as DNA: TGTGCCAGCAGCTCTTCCGACGCGAGCACTGAAGCTTTCTTT. Translated, it gives CASSSSDASTEAFF.